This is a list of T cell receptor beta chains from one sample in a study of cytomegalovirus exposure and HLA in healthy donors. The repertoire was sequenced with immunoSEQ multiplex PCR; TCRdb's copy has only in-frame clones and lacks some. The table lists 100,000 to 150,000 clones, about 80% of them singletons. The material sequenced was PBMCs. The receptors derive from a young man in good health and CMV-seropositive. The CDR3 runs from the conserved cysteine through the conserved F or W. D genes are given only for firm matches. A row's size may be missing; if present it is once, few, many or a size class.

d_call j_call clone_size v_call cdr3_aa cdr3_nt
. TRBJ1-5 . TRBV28 CASSFPGEYQPQHF TGTGCCAGCAGTTTCCCAGGGGAGTATCAGCCCCAGCATTTT
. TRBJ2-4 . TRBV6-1 CASSHPGWAKNIQYF TGTGCCAGCAGCCACCCGGGGTGGGCCAAAAACATTCAGTACTTC
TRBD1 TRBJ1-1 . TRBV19 CASSATIIRDRLNTEAFF TGTGCCAGTAGCGCTACCATCATCCGGGACAGGTTGAACACTGAAGCTTTCTTT
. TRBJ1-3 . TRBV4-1 CASSPNHQVSGNTIYF TGCGCCAGCAGCCCAAACCACCAGGTCTCTGGAAACACCATATATTTT
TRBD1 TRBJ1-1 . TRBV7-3 CASSSGQMNTEAFF TGTGCCAGCAGTTCGGGACAGATGAACACTGAAGCTTTCTTT
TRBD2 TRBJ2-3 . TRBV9 CASRAGGPADTQYF TGTGCCAGCAGAGCGGGGGGGCCAGCAGATACGCAGTATTTT
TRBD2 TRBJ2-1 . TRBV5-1 CASSLAGTSGAYNEQFF TGCGCCAGCAGCCTGGCGGGGACTAGCGGGGCCTACAATGAGCAGTTCTTC
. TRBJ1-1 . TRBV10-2 CASSSDGRAGNTEAFF TGCGCCAGCAGCTCGGACGGGAGGGCCGGAAACACTGAAGCTTTCTTT
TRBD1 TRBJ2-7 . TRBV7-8 CASSLVFGTDPRQYF TGTGCCAGCAGCTTAGTATTCGGGACAGACCCCCGTCAGTACTTC
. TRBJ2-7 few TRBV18 CASSPGSLSLEQYF TGTGCCAGCTCCCCGGGATCCCTTTCCCTCGAGCAGTACTTC
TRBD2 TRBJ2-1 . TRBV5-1 CASSVTSGRYNEQFF TGCGCCAGCAGCGTCACTAGCGGGCGATACAATGAGCAGTTCTTC
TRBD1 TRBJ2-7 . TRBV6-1 CASSWRQGKGHEQYF TGTGCCAGCAGTTGGAGACAGGGTAAGGGGCACGAGCAGTACTTC
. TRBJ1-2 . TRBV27 CASSLSSRDEYGYTF TGTGCCAGCAGTTTATCGTCCAGGGATGAGTATGGCTACACCTTC
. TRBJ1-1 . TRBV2 CASSGPGVTEAFF TGTGCCAGCAGTGGTCCGGGGGTCACTGAAGCTTTCTTT
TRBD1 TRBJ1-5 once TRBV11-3 CASSFPWTGGLSNQPQHF TGTGCCAGCAGCTTCCCTTGGACAGGGGGCCTTAGCAATCAGCCCCAGCATTTT
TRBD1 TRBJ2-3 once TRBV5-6 CASSTLRDSATDTQYF TGTGCCAGCAGCACGCTACGGGACAGTGCCACAGATACGCAGTATTTT
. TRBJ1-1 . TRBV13 CASSFQGPEAFF TGTGCCAGCAGTTTCCAGGGCCCTGAAGCTTTCTTT
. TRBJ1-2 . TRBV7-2 CASSLDRSGVSGYTF TGTGCCAGCAGCTTAGACAGGTCTGGGGTCTCTGGCTACACCTTC
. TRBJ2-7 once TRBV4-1 CASSQDSQGLGEQYF TGCGCCAGCAGCCAAGATAGCCAGGGTCTTGGCGAGCAGTACTTC
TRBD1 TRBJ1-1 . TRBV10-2 CASSARTGNTEAFF TGCGCCAGCAGTGCACGGACAGGGAACACTGAAGCTTTCTTT
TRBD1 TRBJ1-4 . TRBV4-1 CASSQDRWTGAERELFF TGCGCCAGCAGCCAAGATCGGTGGACAGGGGCTGAGAGGGAACTGTTTTTT
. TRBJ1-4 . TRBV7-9 CASSSAGRNNEKLFF TGTGCCAGCAGCTCGGCGGGACGGAATAATGAAAAACTGTTTTTT
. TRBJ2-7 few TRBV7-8 CASRGGPSSYEQYF TGTGCCAGCAGAGGGGGTCCCAGCTCCTACGAGCAGTACTTC
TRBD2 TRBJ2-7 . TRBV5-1 CASSLGGASGEYF TGCGCCAGCAGCCTGGGGGGGGCTAGCGGGGAGTACTTC
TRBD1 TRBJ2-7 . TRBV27 CASSLSTGAYEQYF TGTGCCAGCAGTTTATCCACAGGGGCCTACGAGCAGTACTTC
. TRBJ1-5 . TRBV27 CASSLLYKSGGPEQPQHF TGTGCCAGCAGTTTATTGTATAAGAGCGGGGGGCCTGAACAGCCCCAGCATTTT
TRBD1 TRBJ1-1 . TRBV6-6 CASSLKGQGATEAFF TGTGCCAGCAGCCTTAAAGGGCAGGGGGCGACTGAAGCTTTCTTT
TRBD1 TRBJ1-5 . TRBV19 CASSIPGQGIYSNQPQHF TGTGCCAGTAGTATTCCGGGACAGGGGATCTATAGCAATCAGCCCCAGCATTTT
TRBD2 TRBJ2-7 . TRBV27 CASSPTSGAEQYF TGTGCCAGCAGTCCGACTAGCGGGGCTGAGCAGTACTTC
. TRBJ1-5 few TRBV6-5 CASTPLGGGNQPQHF TGTGCCAGCACCCCTCTGGGGGGAGGGAATCAGCCCCAGCATTTT
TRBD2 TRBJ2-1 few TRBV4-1 CASSQGGGTGTSGYNEQFF TGCGCCAGCAGCCAAGGCGGGGGGACCGGGACTAGCGGATACAATGAGCAGTTCTTC
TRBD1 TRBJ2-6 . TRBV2 CASRAGQADSGANVLTF TGTGCCAGCAGGGCGGGACAGGCCGACTCTGGGGCCAACGTCCTGACTTTC
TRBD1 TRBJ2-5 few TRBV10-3 CAISDHGQGETQYF TGTGCCATCAGTGACCACGGACAGGGCGAGACCCAGTACTTC
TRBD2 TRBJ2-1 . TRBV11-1 CASSLGSGGILF TGTGCCAGCAGCTTGGGTAGCGGGGGGATACTCTTC
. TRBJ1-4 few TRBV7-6 CASSRRSREKLFF TGTGCCAGCAGCCGTCGGTCGCGAGAAAAACTGTTTTTT
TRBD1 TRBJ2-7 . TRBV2 CASQRQGSSYEQYF TGTGCCAGCCAACGACAGGGGAGCTCCTACGAGCAGTACTTC
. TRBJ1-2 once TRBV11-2 CASSLGGNYGYTF TGTGCCAGCAGCTTAGGAGGAAACTATGGCTACACCTTC
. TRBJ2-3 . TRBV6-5 CASSYSVATDTQYF TGTGCCAGCAGTTACTCGGTAGCCACAGATACGCAGTATTTT
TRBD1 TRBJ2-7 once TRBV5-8 CASSPDRGHEQYF TGTGCCAGCAGCCCTGACAGGGGACACGAGCAGTACTTC
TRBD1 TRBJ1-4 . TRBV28 CASSLSGQGPTEKLFF TGTGCCAGCAGTTTAAGTGGACAGGGACCCACTGAAAAACTGTTTTTT
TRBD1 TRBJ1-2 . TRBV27 CASSETGTGVIYNYGYTF TGTGCCAGCAGCGAAACCGGGACAGGGGTTATTTATAACTATGGCTACACCTTC
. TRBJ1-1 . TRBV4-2 CASSQGTLNTEAFF TGTGCCAGCAGCCAAGGGACACTAAACACTGAAGCTTTCTTT
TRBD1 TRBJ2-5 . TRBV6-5 CASSPRTGIGETQYF TGTGCCAGCAGTCCTAGGACAGGGATCGGGGAGACCCAGTACTTC
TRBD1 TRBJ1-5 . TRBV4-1 CASSQDDRGLQPQHF TGCGCCAGCAGCCAAGACGACAGGGGGCTTCAGCCCCAGCATTTT
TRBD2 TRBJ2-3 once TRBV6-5 CASSQRGDNTDTQYF TGTGCCAGCAGTCAGCGGGGGGATAACACAGATACGCAGTATTTT
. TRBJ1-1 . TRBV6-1 CASSELSNTEAFF TGTGCCAGCAGTGAACTCTCGAACACTGAAGCTTTCTTT
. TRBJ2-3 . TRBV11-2 CASSLTDTGTDTQYF TGTGCCAGCAGCTTAACCGACACTGGCACAGATACGCAGTATTTT
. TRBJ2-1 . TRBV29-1 CSARFGGNEQFF TGCAGCGCCCGGTTCGGGGGCAATGAGCAGTTCTTC
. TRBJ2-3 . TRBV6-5 CASSNYGRPRDTQYF TGTGCCAGCAGCAACTACGGTAGACCGAGGGATACGCAGTATTTT
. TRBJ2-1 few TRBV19 CASRDHRAGSEEQFF TGTGCCAGTAGAGATCACCGGGCGGGGTCCGAAGAGCAGTTCTTC
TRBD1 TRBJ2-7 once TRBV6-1 CASSGTVSEQYF TGTGCCAGTTCCGGGACAGTTAGCGAGCAGTACTTC
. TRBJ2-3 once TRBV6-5 CASSYPGDTQYF TGTGCCAGCAGTTACCCGGGGGATACGCAGTATTTT
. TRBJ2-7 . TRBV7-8 CASSPSGYEQYF TGTGCCAGCAGCCCCAGCGGCTACGAGCAGTACTTC
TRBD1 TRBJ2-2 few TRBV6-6 CASTLRQGLGELFF TGTGCCAGCACCCTTCGACAGGGATTGGGGGAGCTGTTTTTT
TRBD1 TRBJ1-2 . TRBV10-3 CAIRSGTGPSYGYTF TGTGCCATCAGATCAGGGACAGGACCGAGCTATGGCTACACCTTC
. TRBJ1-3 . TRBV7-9 CASSLQVDTISGNTIYF TGTGCCAGCAGCCTACAGGTGGACACCATATCTGGAAACACCATATATTTT
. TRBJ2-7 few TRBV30 CAWSVHYEQYF TGTGCCTGGAGTGTACATTACGAGCAGTACTTC
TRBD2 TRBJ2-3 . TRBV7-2 CASSSSGGAGDTQYF TGTGCCAGCAGCTCTAGCGGGGGGGCCGGAGATACGCAGTATTTT
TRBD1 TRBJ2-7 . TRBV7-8 CASSLESTGLRQYF TGTGCCAGCAGCTTAGAATCGACAGGGCTTCGGCAGTACTTC
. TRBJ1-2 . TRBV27 CASSFSMGWGDYGYTF TGTGCCAGCAGTTTTAGCATGGGTTGGGGGGATTATGGCTACACCTTC